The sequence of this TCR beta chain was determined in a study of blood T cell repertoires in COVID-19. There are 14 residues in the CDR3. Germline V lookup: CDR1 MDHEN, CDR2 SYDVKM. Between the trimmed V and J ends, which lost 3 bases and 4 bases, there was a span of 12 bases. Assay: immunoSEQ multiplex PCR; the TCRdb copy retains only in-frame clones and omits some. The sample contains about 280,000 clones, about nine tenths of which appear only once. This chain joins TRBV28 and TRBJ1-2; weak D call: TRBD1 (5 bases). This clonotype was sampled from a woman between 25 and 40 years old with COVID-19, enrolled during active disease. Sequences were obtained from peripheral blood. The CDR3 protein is CASSFGQGGYGYTF. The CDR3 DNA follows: TGTGCCAGCAGTTTCGGACAAGGCGGCTATGGCTACACCTTC.